What follows describes a single T cell receptor (beta chain). The data were taken from a study of control samples from healthy donors and cancer patients. J was trimmed by 5 bases and V by 2 bases; bases with no gene match: 5. The CDR3 totals 15 residues. From germline, CDR1 is MGHRA and CDR2 YSYEKL. Only in-frame clones appear in the TCRdb table, and some are missing; sequencing was by immunoSEQ multiplex PCR. The data contain over 90,000 clones, approximately 90% of them singletons. Sequencing was carried out using PBMCs. This sequence originates from a man in his fifties or sixties with lung cancer. V gene TRBV4-1 combines with J gene TRBJ2-1, with 8 nucleotides matching TRBD2. As DNA, the CDR3 is TGCGCCAGCAGCCAATTAGCGGGGTCCAACAATGAGCAGTTCTTC. It codes for CASSQLAGSNNEQFF.